This T cell receptor (beta chain) derives from a study of blood T cells in healthy people across ages. On the study more broadly: When template switching was applied, about one barcoded beta molecule was captured per two T cells. Findings and limits, study-wide: Fewer expanded clones and more diversity marked long-lived versus aged donors.

This clonotype was recorded many times. Its antigen is not identified. CDR3 size: 14 residues. V gave up 3 bases and J gave up 4 bases, with 11 bases separating them. Germline loops: CDR1 SGHTA, CDR2 FQGNSA. Primers used in a second PCR of roughly 7 to 12 cycles were a sample-barcoded 5' primer and a J-beta primer mix. The authors tagged each cDNA molecule using a template-switch adaptor with 12 random nucleotides. Each CDR3 protein is one row after TCRdb ran MiXCR on the 5' RACE reads. The table records approximately 810,000 distinct CDR3 sequences, 35% to 40% of them present only once. The clonotype was recovered from a man younger than 35 in good health. The chain joins TRBV7-2 to TRBJ2-3; D remains ambiguous. The sequenced sample was blood. The CDR3 protein is CASSLRTSSDTQYF. CDR3 DNA sequence: TGTGCCAGCAGCTTGAGGACCTCCTCAGATACGCAGTATTTT.